Listed here is a single T cell receptor (beta chain). Losses at the gene ends were 0 bases for V and 2 bases for J; bases not matched to a gene: 12. The CDR3 sequence is 18 residues long. Germline values: CDR1 MGHRA, CDR2 YSYEKL. The data were taken from a study of blood T cell repertoires in COVID-19. Assay used: immunoSEQ multiplex PCR; TCRdb lists only in-frame clones, some missing. Here the sample spans roughly 140,000 clones, 88% being singletons. Sequencing was carried out using peripheral blood. The clonotype was recovered from a human donor in a cohort sampled during active COVID-19. This chain joins TRBV4-1 and TRBJ2-7, with TRBD1 matching 8 bases. The CDR3 DNA is TGCGCCAGCAGCCAAGAATGGTACGATGACAGGGGCACCTACGAGCAGTACTTC. Its translation: CASSQEWYDDRGTYEQYF.